A single sample is the source of the 25 T cell receptor beta chains below, sequenced in a study of blood T cell repertoires in COVID-19. The data were produced by immunoSEQ multiplex PCR, yet TCRdb's version contains in-frame clones alone and is incomplete. This repertoire shows 84,000 or so clones, 60% to 85% found once; its top ten account for roughly 50%. The material sequenced was peripheral blood. The receptors stem from a human donor in a cohort sampled during active COVID-19.

The chain employs TRBV6-2 or TRBV6-3 and TRBJ2-2; 10 bases align to TRBD2. CDR3 size: 16 residues. CDR1 and CDR2 from the germline V gene are MNHEY and SVGEGT. J gave up 4 bases and V 2 bases, and 4 bases lay outside the gene matches. The CDR3 DNA reads as TGTGCCAGCAGTTACACCAGCGGGAGGGGCACCGGGGAGCTGTTTTTT. This gives the protein CASSYTSGRGTGELFF.

This clone was detected only a few times. The chain joins TRBV11-2 to TRBJ1-6; D might be TRBD1 (5 bases). V lost 5 bases and J 5 bases, leaving 13 bases between the germline ends. CDR3 size: 15 residues. Germline CDR1 SGHAT, CDR2 FQNNGV. The CDR3: CASSPRTRNNSPLHF. DNA of the CDR3: TGTGCCAGCAGCCCTCGGACACGAAATAATTCACCCCTCCACTTT.

This sequence joins TRBV7-2 and TRBJ2-3; TRBD2 matches at 9 bases. Germline CDR1 is SGHTA and CDR2 is FQGNSA. V shed 6 bases and J 5 bases; nucleotides not matched to a gene: 12. The CDR3 is 16 residues long. The CDR3, as DNA: TGTGCCAGCAGGGGGGGCTACGCGGGAGGGAAAGATACGCAGTATTTT. This sequence encodes CASRGGYAGGKDTQYF.

The chain carries TRBV15 and TRBJ2-2; 10 bases are a match to TRBD2. The germline V gene encodes CDR1 LNHNV and CDR2 YYDKDF (reference sequence). There are 18 residues in the CDR3. Trimming at V came to 1 base and at J to 6 bases, leaving 11 bases not matched to a gene. In DNA, the CDR3 is TGTGCCACCAGCAGAGCTCGGCTTTCTAGCGGGAGCGCCGGGGAGCTGTTTTTT. Translation gives CATSRARLSSGSAGELFF.

V gene TRBV19 combines with J gene TRBJ1-5; 7 nucleotides line up with TRBD1. The CDR3 is 13 residues long. J was trimmed by 4 bases and V by 9 bases; bases with no gene match: 6. Germline lookup yields CDR1 LNHDA and CDR2 SQIVND (reference sequence). For the CDR3, the DNA is TGTGCCAGCTACAGGGGAGAGAATCAGCCCCAGCATTTT. Translation gives CASYRGENQPQHF. Variable domain in full (rest from reference TRBV19 and TRBJ1-5): DGGITQSPKYLFRKEGQNVTLSCEQNLNHDAMYWYRQDPGQGLRLIYYSQIVNDFQKGDIAEGYSVSREKKESFPLTVTSAQKNPTAFYLCASYRGENQPQHFGDGTRLSIL.

There are many counts of this clone. This chain uses TRBV3-1 (or the pseudogene TRBV3-2) with TRBJ1-6; D gene unclear. Trimming cost V 3 bases and J 5 bases, with 8 bases left between them. Per germline, CDR1 LGHDT and CDR2 YNNKEL (reference sequence). The CDR3 extends over 14 amino acids. The CDR3 is CASSQAADNSPLHF. CDR3 sequence (DNA): TGTGCCAGCAGCCAGGCGGCTGATAATTCACCCCTCCACTTT.

This chain joins TRBV7-8 and TRBJ2-1, with 11 bases identical to TRBD2. Trimming cost V 2 bases and J 6 bases; bases outside gene matches: 18. Germline V lookup: CDR1 SGHVS, CDR2 FQNEAQ. This CDR3 is built from 20 residues. The CDR3 coding sequence is TGTGCCAGCAGCTTAAGGCCCGGGGTGTCTCTAGCGGGAGGTACCAATGAGCAGTTCTTC. It codes for CASSLRPGVSLAGGTNEQFF.

The chain joins TRBV5-1 to TRBJ2-7; 8 bases fit TRBD2. The CDR3 length is 14 residues. Trimming at V came to 3 bases and at J to 6 bases, leaving 8 bases not matched to a gene. Germline assignment: CDR1 SGHRS and CDR2 YFSETQ. CDR3 sequence reads: CASSSSGGTSEQYF. CDR3 sequence (DNA): TGCGCCAGCAGCTCTTCGGGGGGGACCTCCGAGCAGTACTTC.

V and J are TRBV19 and TRBJ2-5, with TRBD1 matching 7 bases. Germline V lookup: CDR1 LNHDA, CDR2 SQIVND (reference sequence). The CDR3 loop spans 12 amino acids. The V and J ends lost 4 bases and 9 bases, in that order; junction bases with no gene match: 5. The CDR3 DNA sequence: TGTGCCAGTAGTAGCTCAACAGGGGCCCAGTACTTC. This translates into CASSSSTGAQYF.

The chain is built from TRBV30 and TRBJ2-5, with TRBD1 matching 8 bases. The CDR3 has 15 amino acids. V gave up 1 base and J gave up 5 bases; unmatched junction bases: 9. Germline lookup yields CDR1 GTSNPN and CDR2 SVGIG (reference sequence). The CDR3 region is CAWSGTGGRIETQYF. Here the CDR3 DNA reads TGTGCCTGGAGTGGCACAGGGGGGCGGATTGAGACCCAGTACTTC. Full variable domain (missing parts from reference TRBV30 and TRBJ2-5): SQTIHQWPATLVQPVGSPLSLECTVEGTSNPNLYWYRQAAGRGLQLLFYSVGIGQISSEVPQNLSASRPQDRQFILSSKKLLLSDSGFYLCAWSGTGGRIETQYFGPGTRLLVL.

The chain combines TRBV5-8 with TRBJ1-5, with D uncertain. The CDR3 length is 16 residues. The germline V and J ends were trimmed by 4 bases and 2 bases, with 16 bases remaining between them. Germline V gene lookup returns CDR1 SGHTS and CDR2 YDEGEE. The CDR3 DNA reads as TGTGCCAGCAGCCCACTCCAAGCTGGTGGCAATCAGCCCCAGCATTTT. Protein product: CASSPLQAGGNQPQHF.

This clone appeared a few times. The chain carries TRBV5-1 and TRBJ2-1; 8 bases map to TRBD2. The germline CDR1 and CDR2 sequences are SGHRS and YFSETQ. With V trimmed by 0 bases and J by 7 bases, 3 bases remained unmatched. CDR3 size: 14 residues. The CDR3 DNA is TGCGCCAGCAGCTTGGGTGCTAGCGGGAATGAGCAGTTCTTC. This codes for CASSLGASGNEQFF.

This clone was detected only once. V is TRBV28 and J is TRBJ1-5; no reliable D call. The CDR3 has 13 residues. V was cut by 7 bases and J by 6 bases, with 13 bases left in between. CDR1 is MDHEN, CDR2 SYDVKM, per germline. CDR3 protein: CASTAPLSQPQHF. The DNA of the CDR3 is TGTGCCAGCACCGCCCCCCTATCTCAGCCCCAGCATTTT.

The chain couples TRBV4-2 to TRBJ2-2; 16 positions agree with TRBD2. The CDR3 length is 20 residues. V lost 0 bases and J lost 2; bases outside the gene matches: 6. Germline CDR1 is LGHNA and CDR2 is YNFKEQ. The CDR3 reads CASSQDGTSGRASNTGELFF. CDR3 coding DNA: TGTGCCAGCAGCCAAGATGGGACTAGCGGGAGGGCCAGTAACACCGGGGAGCTGTTTTTT.

J is TRBJ1-5 and V is TRBV18; 7 bases agree with TRBD1. CDR3 size: 13 residues. Germline loops: CDR1 KGHSH, CDR2 LQKENI. Unmatched junction bases numbered 0, after V lost 3 bases and J lost 4 bases. The DNA for the CDR3 is TGTGCCAGCTCACCGGACAGGAATCAGCCCCAGCATTTT. This encodes CASSPDRNQPQHF.

The rearrangement joins TRBV11-2 to TRBJ1-1; 8 nucleotides agree with TRBD1. The CDR3 has 15 residues. J was trimmed by 0 bases and V by 5 bases; bases with no gene match: 5. CDR1 SGHAT and CDR2 FQNNGV come from the germline V gene. CDR3 residues: CASSRQGIMNTEAFF. In nucleotides, the CDR3 is TGTGCCAGCAGCCGACAGGGGATCATGAACACTGAAGCTTTCTTT.

The V gene is TRBV18, the J gene TRBJ2-5; D is uncertain. Trimming cost V 2 bases and J 2 bases, with 6 bases left between them. The CDR3 has 13 residues. Per the germline V gene, CDR1 is KGHSH and CDR2 is LQKENI. The CDR3, as DNA: TGTGCCAGCTCACCATCCATGCAAGAGACCCAGTACTTC. This codes for CASSPSMQETQYF.

The chain uses TRBV6-5 and TRBJ2-3; tentatively, D is TRBD1 (6 bases). V gave up 2 bases and J gave up 2 bases, with 8 bases separating them. Germline-derived CDR1 and CDR2 are MNHEY and SVGAGI. The CDR3 contains 14 residues. The CDR3 sequence is CASSYRTATDTQYF. The CDR3 coding sequence is TGTGCCAGCAGTTACAGGACAGCCACAGATACGCAGTATTTT.

The gene calls are TRBV11-2 and TRBJ2-1, with 8 bases fitting TRBD2. V was clipped by 0 bases and J by 8 bases; unmatched bases: 6. This CDR3 region has 15 residues. Germline V gene sequence: CDR1 SGHAT, CDR2 FQNNGV. The CDR3 DNA sequence: TGTGCCAGCAGCTTAGAGAGCGGGAGTAGCTATGAGCAGTTCTTC. Residues: CASSLESGSSYEQFF.

The chain combines TRBV28 with TRBJ2-3; unclear D gene. CDR3 length: 13 residues. V lost 5 bases and J 5 bases, leaving 11 bases between the germline ends. Per germline, CDR1 MDHEN and CDR2 SYDVKM. The CDR3 DNA reads as TGTGCCAGCAGTCGTTCCGGAGTAGATACGCAGTATTTT. Encoded protein: CASSRSGVDTQYF.

The table lists this clone with a few counts. The chain has TRBV24-1 and TRBJ2-2, with D possibly matching TRBD1 (6 bases). Germline V gene sequence: CDR1 KGHDR, CDR2 SFDVKD. The germline V and J ends were trimmed by 8 bases and 4 bases, with 13 bases remaining between them. This CDR3 comprises 14 residues. CDR3 region: CATKGQGSTGELFF. The CDR3 bases are TGTGCCACCAAGGGGCAGGGGTCCACCGGGGAGCTGTTTTTT.

The chain's CDR3 is CASSHRASPNNEQFF. CDR3 coding DNA: TGTGCCAGCAGCCACAGGGCTAGCCCTAACAATGAGCAGTTCTTC. V gene TRBV2 combines with J gene TRBJ2-1, with D tentatively TRBD1 (6 bases). This CDR3 has 15 amino acids. The V gene's germline CDR1 is SNHLY and CDR2 FYNNEI. Trimming removed 6 bases from V and 5 bases from J, with 17 bases in between.

The chain couples TRBV6-2 or TRBV6-3 to TRBJ2-4, with TRBD2 matching 12 bases. V shed 3 bases and J 9 bases; nucleotides not matched to a gene: 18. The germline CDR1 and CDR2 sequences are MNHEY and SVGEGT. The CDR3 sequence is 19 residues long. The CDR3 sequence: CASSYTAGGLAGLPAIQYF. CDR3 DNA: TGTGCCAGCAGTTATACCGCCGGGGGACTAGCGGGCTTACCGGCCATTCAGTACTTC.

The chain employs TRBV28 and TRBJ1-6, with 9 nucleotides matching TRBD1. CDR1 MDHEN and CDR2 SYDVKM come from the germline V gene. The CDR3 is 17 amino acids. Trimming cost V 6 bases and J 0 bases; bases outside gene matches: 6. The CDR3 DNA reads as TGTGCCAGCAGAGGGACAGGGCAAAGCTCCTATAATTCACCCCTCCACTTT. Amino acid sequence: CASRGTGQSSYNSPLHF.

This clone was observed once. The CDR3 is CASSTTTGTYEQYF. CDR3 nucleotide sequence: TGTGCCAGTAGTACAACGACAGGAACCTACGAGCAGTACTTC. The J gene is TRBJ2-7, the V gene TRBV19, with a possible D match to TRBD1 (6 bases). The CDR3 runs 14 residues. The ends were cut back, 4 bases at V and 2 bases at J, with 12 bases in the middle. In germline, CDR1 is LNHDA, CDR2 SQIVND (reference sequence).